The source of this T cell receptor (beta chain) is a study of blood T cells in healthy people across ages. Trimming pared 1 base from V and 8 bases from J, leaving 12 bases between. The CDR3 has 14 residues. Alongside a J-beta primer mix, a sample-barcoded 5' primer served in a second PCR lasting roughly 6 to 12 cycles. TCRdb itself ran the 5' RACE reads through MiXCR, one entry per CDR3 protein. The table has 780,000 or so distinct CDR3 sequences, 20% to 25% seen once; the top ten hold 3% to 4%. This sample was also put to use in a study of T cells of mothers and their children. As that study records: The data showed no persistent microchimeric T cell clones.

This TCR was sampled from a boy aged 5-17 years in good health. The V and J genes are TRBV12-3 or TRBV12-4 and TRBJ2-1; no reliable D call. The sample taken for sequencing was blood. The CDR3 spells CASSLDHPGDEQFF. For the CDR3, the DNA is TGTGCCAGCAGTTTAGATCATCCTGGGGATGAGCAGTTCTTC.